The present TCR beta chain was sequenced within a study of blood T cell repertoires in COVID-19. Method: immunoSEQ multiplex PCR; TCRdb's copy keeps in-frame clones and lacks some. The sample holds about 180,000 clones; roughly four fifths are singletons and the top ten take around 7.3%. Germline assignment: CDR1 KGHSH and CDR2 LQKENI. The CDR3 runs 16 residues. V shed 4 bases, J shed 0 bases, and the junction held 8 bases outside the gene matches. The TCR comes from a woman in her 70s with COVID-19, enrolled during active disease. Sequenced input: peripheral blood. This chain connects TRBV18 to TRBJ1-2; 7 bases are a match to TRBD1. CDR3 sequence (DNA): TGTGCCAGCTCACTAGGCCGGGACAGAGCTAACTATGGCTACACCTTC. It specifies CASSLGRDRANYGYTF.